This T cell receptor (beta chain) was sequenced in a study of cytomegalovirus exposure and HLA in healthy donors. Repertoires were generated with immunoSEQ multiplex PCR, while TCRdb's copy carries only in-frame clones and drops some. Of 130,000 to 150,000 clones listed, approximately 89% are singletons. V was shortened by 4 bases and J by 4 bases, with 13 bases between the two germline ends. In germline, CDR1 is MNHEY, CDR2 SVGAGI. The CDR3 has 14 amino acids. Sequencing input: PBMCs. V gene TRBV6-5 combines with J gene TRBJ1-2; D gene uncertain. The receptor was derived from a man younger than 35 in good health and CMV-seronegative. CDR3 coding DNA: TGTGCCAGCAGTTTAGGAGGTAATAGCTATGGCTACACCTTC. This sequence encodes CASSLGGNSYGYTF.